This T cell receptor beta chain was captured by sequencing in a study of shared clonotypes between healthy human individuals (TCRdb year 2020). Background on the whole study: Two women and three men aged 18 to 49 years were included in the cohort. Different laboratories and diverse techniques were used to prepare libraries and sequence TCR repertoires, to increase sequencing depth and limit assay-specific biases. The study deeply sequenced blood TCR repertoires of about five healthy adults to estimate repertoire size and the extent of clonotype sharing between individuals. For each donor, CD4 naive and CD4 memory were each given three plates, CD8 naive was given two plates, and CD8 memory was given one plate. Leukapheresis yielded between about 0.94 and 9 billion PBMCs per donor.

Using the deep immunoSEQ assay, multiplex PCR amplified TCR CDR3 regions from genomic DNA. Extracted genomic DNA from each cell subset was spread evenly across all wells of several immunoSEQ 96-well plates, with each plate serving as a replicate. For sorted subsets, each replicate PCR was loaded with roughly 200 ng genomic DNA, equivalent to 25,000 to 35,000 T cell genomes. The purified libraries were quantified using a Qubit 3.0 fluorometer, sized with a Bioanalyzer 2100, and then quantified again using the KAPA Library Quantification kit. Every immunoSEQ 96-well plate was sequenced on a dedicated single-read 150-cycle Illumina NextSeq 550 flow cell. As for how the authors treated the data: Because only junctional sequences without quality scores were contained in the immunoSEQ output, filtering matching that applied to full-length reads could not be performed. Sequences were annotated with PyIR, a Python wrapper for IgBLAST v1.9, and V/J genes and CDR3 were assigned using IMGT germline references. Reads with weak V/J assignments (E-value above 1e-6), missing CDR3, stop codons, out-of-frame junctions, or ambiguous translated residues were removed. V3J clonotypes were defined as sequences sharing an identical inferred V gene, J gene, and CDR3 amino acid sequence. Percentage overlap between repertoires was computed as shared unique clonotypes divided by the size of the smaller repertoire. Repertoire richness was assessed with RTK rarefaction, the Chao1 estimator, and Recon v2.1 estimates of unobserved clonotypes. Generation probabilities for all TCRbeta clonotypes obtained by the gDNA method from several donors were computed using OLGA. What TCRdb holds here is the immuneACCESS table cut down to in-frame rearrangements. Part of the clones is not present; checked against another copy, under half of the missing clones reflect an unresolved V gene, and the others are unexplained. The D gene and trimming were derived from the DNA, and the V and J assignments and clone size from that table. Here the sample has about 2 million clones; over 85% occur a single time. The ten largest clones add up to about 0.13% of the sample.

Study-wide findings and limitations: Estimated clonotype richness was generally larger for naive than for memory subsets. Incomplete sequencing was indicated by rarefaction of sorted-subset datasets, despite the large sequencing depth. Only blood was sampled, and tissue TCR repertoires likely differ from those in blood. Compared with non-shared clonotypes, the clonotypes found in all four sorted-subset donors had higher generation probabilities. About 5% of naive CD4, 3.5% of naive CD8, 2.3% of memory CD4, and 0.4% of memory CD8 clonotypes were shared across four donors. Pairwise subsampling indicated that sequencing depth was expected to affect the degree of clonotype sharing among donors. Because the study included only a small number of donors, the genetic and exposure-history diversity represented was limited.

Points on this clone: Its binding antigen is unknown. A read error may produce the germline difference seen at one junction end.

Healthy HIV-negative adults with no recently reported acute infections or vaccinations were included as donors. Every donor was a Caucasian adult living in Nashville, Tennessee, USA. CD4+ T cells were enriched through magnetic negative selection, after which naive cells were positively selected on CD45RA and the remaining negative fraction served as the memory subset. Blood was obtained by leukapheresis, after which PBMCs were separated by Ficoll-Histopaque density gradient centrifugation and cryopreserved in liquid nitrogen vapor phase. Purity and quantity of every magnetically sorted T cell population were checked by analytical flow cytometry. Genomic DNA was isolated from every sorted fraction and measured by UV absorbance on a Nanodrop 2000c. From a lookup of the germline V gene, CDR1 and CDR2 are SQVTM and ANQGSEA. From cysteine to phenylalanine, the CDR3 is 9 amino acids long. This entry keeps only the CDR3 DNA: 27 bases, framed from base 1.

The receptor comes from a man younger than 30 in good health. The sequencing sample was made of naive CD4+ T cells sorted from blood. The cell subset or site label, as the study defines it: CD45RA+ positively selected. This receptor chain uses TRBV29-1 and TRBJ2-7, and TRBD1 matches 8 of the central bases. The CDR3 region reads CSVAGTGDF. In nucleotide form, the sequence is TGCAGCGTTGCCGGGACAGGAGACTTC.